Below are 21 T cell receptor beta chains sequenced from a single sample in a study of blood T cell repertoires in COVID-19. The method was immunoSEQ multiplex PCR; TCRdb's version includes in-frame clones alone and lacks a portion of them. The data hold some 260,000 clones, with around 86% observed a single time. Sequencing was performed on PBMCs or T cells enriched from blood (not recorded which). These receptors came from a man aged 40-49 years who had recovered from COVID-19.

The CDR3 region has the DNA TGTGCCAGCAAGCGTGGAGGTGGGGGGGGAGATACGCAGTATTTT. Amino acid sequence: CASKRGGGGGDTQYF. The J gene is TRBJ2-3, the V gene TRBV2; TRBD2 matches at 7 bases. Trimming at V came to 7 bases and at J to 5 bases, leaving 12 bases not matched to a gene. Germline CDR1 SNHLY, CDR2 FYNNEI. CDR3 length: 15 amino acids. Variable domain in full (rest from reference TRBV2 and TRBJ2-3): EPEVTQTPSHQVTQMGQEVILRCVPISNHLYFYWYRQILGQKVEFLVSFYNNEISEKSEIFDDQFSVERPDGSNFTLKIRSTKLEDSAMYFCASKRGGGGGDTQYFGPGTRLTVL.

The chain employs TRBV5-6 and TRBJ1-2, with 10 positions matching TRBD1. This CDR3 has 17 amino acids. V gave up 5 bases and J gave up 0 bases; unmatched junction bases: 10. The V gene's germline CDR1 is SGHDT and CDR2 YYEEEE. The CDR3 reads CASSYLPGQGTNYGYTF. In DNA, the CDR3 is TGTGCCAGCAGTTACCTACCGGGACAGGGGACTAACTATGGCTACACCTTC.

V gene TRBV6-5 combines with J gene TRBJ1-6; 9 bases are shared with TRBD1. CDR1 and CDR2 from the germline V gene are MNHEY and SVGAGI. V trimming: 8 bases; J trimming: 10 bases; junction bases outside the gene matches: 9. The CDR3 loop spans 14 amino acids. The chain's CDR3 is CASGPDRGTSPLHF. Here the CDR3 DNA reads TGTGCCAGCGGCCCGGACAGGGGAACGTCACCCCTCCACTTT.

The chain carries TRBV2 and TRBJ2-7; D perhaps matches TRBD2 (5 bases). This CDR3 has 13 residues. The V gene's germline CDR1 is SNHLY and CDR2 FYNNEI. V was clipped by 7 bases and J by 1 base, with 11 bases between them. The CDR3 bases are TGTGCCAGCATATCGGACTGGTCCTACGAGCAGTACTTC. This translates into CASISDWSYEQYF.

The J gene is TRBJ1-1, the V gene TRBV7-2; a possible D gene is TRBD1 (6 bases). Germline CDR1 is SGHTA and CDR2 is FQGNSA. Deletions cut 2 bases from V and 2 bases from J, with 15 bases between. This CDR3 has 16 amino acids. CDR3 protein: CASSLSLTGINTEAFF. DNA of the CDR3: TGTGCCAGCAGCTTATCGTTGACAGGAATTAACACTGAAGCTTTCTTT.

This clone occurred a few times. CDR3 DNA sequence: TGTGCCAGCAGCGTAGAGGACAGACATGGGGACACCATATATTTT. Encoded protein: CASSVEDRHGDTIYF. The chain links TRBV9 to TRBJ1-3, with a possible D match to TRBD1 (6 bases). Trimming shortened V by 0 bases and J by 8 bases, and 15 bases separated the two germline ends. Germline V gene sequence: CDR1 SGDLS, CDR2 YYNGEE. The length of the CDR3 is 15 residues.

The gene calls are TRBV7-2 and TRBJ2-5; D unresolved. The germline V gene encodes CDR1 SGHTA and CDR2 FQGNSA. The CDR3 has 15 amino acids. Trimming removed 3 bases at V and 5 bases at J, with 16 bases between. The CDR3 region is CASSLTWQAVETQYF. DNA for the CDR3: TGTGCCAGCAGCTTGACATGGCAGGCCGTGGAGACCCAGTACTTC.

Notes on this clone: Other DNA sequences in the same sample also yield this CDR3. The chain uses TRBV5-4 and TRBJ2-1, with 7 nucleotides matching TRBD1. CDR3 size: 15 residues. CDR1 SGHNT and CDR2 YYREEE come from the germline V gene (reference sequence). Trimming cost V 0 bases and J 0 bases; bases outside gene matches: 0. The CDR3 DNA reads as TGTGCCAGCAGCTTGGACAGGGGCTCCTACAATGAGCAGTTCTTC. Translating gives CASSLDRGSYNEQFF. Full variable domain (rest looked up from reference TRBV5-4 and TRBJ2-1): ETGVTQSPTHLIKTRGQQVTLRCSSQSGHNTVSWYQQALGQGPQFIFQYYREEENGRGNFPPRFSGLQFPNYSSELNVNALELDDSALYLCASSLDRGSYNEQFFGPGTRLTVL.

The chain employs TRBV30 and TRBJ1-2; D is unresolved. CDR1 is GTSNPN and CDR2 is SVGIG in the germline V gene (reference sequence). This CDR3 has 13 amino acids. V shed 0 bases and J shed 7 bases, with 12 bases lying between them. The CDR3, as DNA: TGTGCCTGGAGTGTCTCTATAGATGGTGGCTACACCTTC. It specifies CAWSVSIDGGYTF.

V gene TRBV5-1 combines with J gene TRBJ2-1; 11 bases are a match to TRBD1. The length of the CDR3 is 15 residues. Per germline, CDR1 SGHRS and CDR2 YFSETQ. J lost 3 bases, V lost 4 bases, and 3 bases had no gene match. CDR3 protein: CASSGQGAIYNEQFF. CDR3 in DNA: TGCGCCAGCAGCGGACAGGGGGCAATCTACAATGAGCAGTTCTTC.

The chain has TRBV19 and TRBJ2-6, with 7 bases identical to TRBD1. CDR1 is LNHDA and CDR2 is SQIVND in the germline V gene (reference sequence). With 3 bases clipped from V and 0 bases from J, the junction kept 11 bases outside the gene matches. The CDR3 totals 19 residues. This chain's CDR3 is CASSIVTGDSHSGANVLTF. The CDR3 DNA follows: TGTGCCAGTAGTATTGTTACAGGGGATTCCCACTCTGGGGCCAACGTCCTGACTTTC.

The chain has TRBV15 and TRBJ2-4, with D perhaps TRBD2 (6 bases). There are 17 residues in the CDR3. CDR1 is LNHNV, CDR2 YYDKDF, per germline (reference sequence). Trimming shortened V by 3 bases and J by 5 bases, and 20 bases separated the two germline ends. The CDR3 reads CATSRGLGPNRENIQYF. CDR3 in DNA: TGTGCCACCAGCAGGGGACTGGGACCGAACCGGGAAAACATTCAGTACTTC.

V usage is TRBV5-1 and J usage is TRBJ2-1, with a possible D match to TRBD2 (5 bases). Trimming pared 1 base from V and 5 bases from J, leaving 13 bases between. Germline values: CDR1 SGHRS, CDR2 YFSETQ. This CDR3 is 15 amino acids long. The CDR3 nucleotides read TGCGCCAGCAGCTTGATGTCTAGCCCAAACAATGAGCAGTTCTTC. It yields the protein CASSLMSSPNNEQFF.

The chain couples TRBV11-2 to TRBJ1-1; 7 nucleotides match TRBD1. V shed 5 bases and J 5 bases; nucleotides not matched to a gene: 8. The CDR3 extends over 14 amino acids. CDR1 and CDR2 (germline): SGHAT, FQNNGV. This CDR3 reads CASSLWTGGTEAFF. CDR3 coding DNA: TGTGCCAGCAGCCTCTGGACAGGTGGGACTGAAGCTTTCTTT.

The chain combines TRBV6-5 with TRBJ2-5; D is possibly TRBD2 (7 bases). V lost 2 bases and J 2 bases, leaving 15 bases between the germline ends. This CDR3 is 16 amino acids long. CDR1 MNHEY and CDR2 SVGAGI come from the germline V gene. In DNA form, the CDR3 reads TGTGCCAGCAGTTACGGGGGGGCGGGAGAACAAGAGACCCAGTACTTC. Translated, it gives CASSYGGAGEQETQYF.

The CDR3 sequence: CAISESARERTYEQYF. CDR3 in DNA: TGTGCCATCAGTGAGTCTGCGCGGGAGAGAACCTACGAGCAGTACTTC. The chain is built from TRBV10-3 and TRBJ2-7, with 7 nucleotides matching TRBD2. V lost 0 bases to trimming and J lost 2 bases; unmatched junction nucleotides: 7. The CDR3 is 16 amino acids. Germline V lookup: CDR1 ENHRY, CDR2 SYGVKD.

This clone has ten or more counts. This chain joins TRBV3-1 (or the pseudogene TRBV3-2) and TRBJ2-1, with 10 nucleotides matching TRBD2. The CDR3 is made up of 18 amino acids. V lost 0 bases, J lost 9 bases, and 14 bases stayed unmatched. Germline-derived CDR1 and CDR2 are LGHDT and YNNKEL (reference sequence). The CDR3 spells CASSQEPRGAGGRVEQFF. The CDR3 region has the DNA TGTGCCAGCAGCCAAGAGCCCAGAGGAGCGGGGGGGCGGGTTGAGCAGTTCTTC.

The rearrangement uses TRBV29-1 and TRBJ2-7, with TRBD2 as a possible D gene (6 bases). V dropped 7 bases and J dropped 2 bases, with 15 bases sitting between them. The CDR3 covers 13 residues. The V gene's germline CDR1 is SQVTM and CDR2 ANQGSEA. The CDR3 is CSAAGGATYEQYF. The CDR3 DNA sequence: TGCAGCGCGGCAGGCGGGGCCACCTACGAGCAGTACTTC.

The chain combines TRBV18 with TRBJ1-1, with D unclear. V was clipped by 5 bases and J by 8 bases, with 9 bases between them. Germline V gene sequence: CDR1 KGHSH, CDR2 LQKENI. The length of the CDR3 is 11 residues. Here the CDR3 DNA reads TGTGCCAGCTCAGCGGAGTCCGAAGCTTTCTTT. It specifies CASSAESEAFF.

V is TRBV5-8 and J is TRBJ2-7; D is perhaps TRBD1 (6 bases). This CDR3 contains 16 residues. Germline loops: CDR1 SGHTS, CDR2 YDEGEE. With 4 bases removed from V and 7 bases from J, the gap between germline ends came to 24 bases. The CDR3 loop reads CASSPGWDTTLGEQYF. Written as DNA, the CDR3 is TGTGCCAGCAGCCCAGGGTGGGACACAACTTTGGGGGAGCAGTACTTC.

J is TRBJ1-3 and V is TRBV20-1; D remains unclear. Germline V gives CDR1 DFQATT, CDR2 SNEGSKA (reference sequence). This CDR3 contains 13 residues. V was shortened by 3 bases and J by 4 bases, with 10 bases between the two germline ends. The CDR3 loop reads CSASDGEGNTIYF. The CDR3 DNA reads TGCAGTGCTAGTGACGGTGAGGGAAACACCATATATTTT.